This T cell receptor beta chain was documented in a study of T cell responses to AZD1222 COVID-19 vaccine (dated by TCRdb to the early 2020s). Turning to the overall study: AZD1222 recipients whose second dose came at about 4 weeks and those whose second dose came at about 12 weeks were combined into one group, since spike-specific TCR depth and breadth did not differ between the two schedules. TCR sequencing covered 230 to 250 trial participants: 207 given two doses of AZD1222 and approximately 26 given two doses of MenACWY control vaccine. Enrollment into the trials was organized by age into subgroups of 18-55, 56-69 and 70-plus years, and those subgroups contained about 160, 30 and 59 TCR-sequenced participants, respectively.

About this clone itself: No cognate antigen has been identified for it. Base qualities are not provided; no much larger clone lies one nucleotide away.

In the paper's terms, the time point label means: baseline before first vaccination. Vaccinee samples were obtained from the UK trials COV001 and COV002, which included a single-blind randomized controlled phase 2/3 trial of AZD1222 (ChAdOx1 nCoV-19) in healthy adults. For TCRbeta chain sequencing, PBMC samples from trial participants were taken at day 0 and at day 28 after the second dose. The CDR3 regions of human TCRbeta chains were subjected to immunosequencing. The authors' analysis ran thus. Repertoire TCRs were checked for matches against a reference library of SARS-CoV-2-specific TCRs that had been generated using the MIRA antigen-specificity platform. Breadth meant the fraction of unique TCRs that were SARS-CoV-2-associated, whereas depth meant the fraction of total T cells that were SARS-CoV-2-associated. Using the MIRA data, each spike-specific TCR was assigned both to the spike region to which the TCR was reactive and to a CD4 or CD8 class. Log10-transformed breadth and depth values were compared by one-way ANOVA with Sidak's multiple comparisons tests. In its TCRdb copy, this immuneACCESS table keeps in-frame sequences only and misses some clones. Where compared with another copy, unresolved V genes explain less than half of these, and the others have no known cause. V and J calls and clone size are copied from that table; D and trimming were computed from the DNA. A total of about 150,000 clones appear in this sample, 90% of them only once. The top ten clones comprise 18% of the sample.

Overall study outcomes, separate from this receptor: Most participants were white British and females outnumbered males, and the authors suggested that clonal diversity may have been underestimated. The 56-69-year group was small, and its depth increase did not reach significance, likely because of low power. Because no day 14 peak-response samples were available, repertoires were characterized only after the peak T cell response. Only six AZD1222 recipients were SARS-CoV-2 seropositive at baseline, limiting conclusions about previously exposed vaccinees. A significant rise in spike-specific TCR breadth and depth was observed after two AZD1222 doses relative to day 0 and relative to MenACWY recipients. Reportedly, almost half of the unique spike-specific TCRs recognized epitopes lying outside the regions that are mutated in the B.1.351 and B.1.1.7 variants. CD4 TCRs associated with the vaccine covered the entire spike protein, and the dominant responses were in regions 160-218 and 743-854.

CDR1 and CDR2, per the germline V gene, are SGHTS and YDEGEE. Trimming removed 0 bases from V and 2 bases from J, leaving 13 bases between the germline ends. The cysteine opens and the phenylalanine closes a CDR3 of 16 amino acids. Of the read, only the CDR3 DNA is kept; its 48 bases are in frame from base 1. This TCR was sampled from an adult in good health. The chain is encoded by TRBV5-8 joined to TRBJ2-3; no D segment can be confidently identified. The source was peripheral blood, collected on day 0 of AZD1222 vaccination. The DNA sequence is TGTGCCAGCAGCTTGGTACCTGGAAGCCCCACAGATACGCAGTATTTT. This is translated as CASSLVPGSPTDTQYF.